This is a list of T cell receptor beta chains from one sample in a study of regulatory T cells in long-lasting Graves disease. TCRdb ran MiXCR on the multiplex PCR reads and lists one entry per CDR3 protein. Here the sample spans a few hundred thousand distinct CDR3 sequences, about 21% being singletons. The sequences come from peripheral blood mononuclear cells (PBMCs), collected when the disease was refractory, from a patient treated with antithyroid drugs. All receptors derive from a female donor with Graves disease. Each CDR3 is given with its conserved first and last residue. D genes are given only for firm matches. Clone size is stated in some rows and not others, as once, few, many or a class when expanded.

>TRBJ2-2|TRBV6-1|.|TRBD1
TGTGCCAGCAGTAAATTCGGGACAGCAAACACCGGGGAGCTGTTTTTT
CASSKFGTANTGELFF
>TRBJ1-3|TRBV20-1|few|.
TGCAGTGCTTGGGGCGGGGCCCGGGGAAACACCATATATTTT
CSAWGGARGNTIYF
>TRBJ2-2|TRBV20-1|.|TRBD2
TGCAGTGTTCGGACTAGCGGGAAAAACACCGGGGAGCTGTTTTTT
CSVRTSGKNTGELFF
>TRBJ1-2|TRBV19|many|.
TGTGCCAGTAGTATGGACAGAACTAACTATGGCTACACCTTC
CASSMDRTNYGYTF
>TRBJ2-7|TRBV30|few|.
TGTGCCTGGAGTTCCCAGGGTCTCTACGAGCAGTACTTC
CAWSSQGLYEQYF
>TRBJ2-7|TRBV3-1|many|.
TGTGCCAGCAGCCGGAGTAACTACGAGCAGTACTTC
CASSRSNYEQYF
>TRBJ2-7|TRBV6-1|.|TRBD2
TGTGCCAGTTCCAATGGACTAGTTGCCGACGAGCAGTACTTC
CASSNGLVADEQYF
>TRBJ2-7|TRBV6-5|.|.
TGTGCCAGCAGTTACTCGATGGGGGCCGAGCAGTACTTC
CASSYSMGAEQYF
>TRBJ2-3|TRBV28|.|TRBD2
TGTGCCAGCAACGATAGCGGGAGGGAAGGAGATACGCAGTATTTT
CASNDSGREGDTQYF
>TRBJ2-6|TRBV10-3|many|TRBD2
TGTGCCATCAGTGATTTCGGGAGGGCTGGGGCCAACGTCCTGACTTTC
CAISDFGRAGANVLTF
>TRBJ2-7|TRBV6-1|.|TRBD2
TGTGCCAGCAGGCTAGCGGCCTCTCGGTACGAGCAGTACTTC
CASRLAASRYEQYF
>TRBJ2-7|TRBV15|.|TRBD1
TGTGCCACCAGCAGAGATCTGGCAGGGGGCATCTACGAGCAGTACTTC
CATSRDLAGGIYEQYF
>TRBJ2-7|TRBV6-1|many|TRBD2
TGTGCCAGCAGGAAAGGGCTAGCGGGAGGAAATGAGCAGTACTTC
CASRKGLAGGNEQYF
>TRBJ2-7|TRBV9|few|.
TGTGCCAGCGGAGAAAGCGACGAGCAGTACTTC
CASGESDEQYF
>TRBJ1-1|TRBV2|many|.
TGTGCCAGCAGTAGGGACAAGAACACTGAAGCTTTCTTT
CASSRDKNTEAFF
>TRBJ2-5|TRBV12-5|many|.
TGTGCTAGTGGTTCCGGGGACAAGAGGCAAGAGACCCAGTACTTC
CASGSGDKRQETQYF
>TRBJ2-2|TRBV2|.|TRBD1
TGTGCCAGCACCCAAACAGGGGGCGATGGTTACACCGGGGAGCTGTTTTTT
CASTQTGGDGYTGELFF
>TRBJ1-2|TRBV28|many|TRBD1
TGTGCCAGCAGGGCCACGCGGACAGGGGCTCCATATGGCTACACCTTC
CASRATRTGAPYGYTF
>TRBJ1-6|TRBV2|many|.
TGTGCCAGCAGTGTTGAGACAGACGGTTCACCCCTCCACTTT
CASSVETDGSPLHF
>TRBJ2-4|TRBV11-2|many|.
TGTGCCAGCAGCTTATCCGGGTCCAAAAACATTCAGTACTTC
CASSLSGSKNIQYF
>TRBJ1-1|TRBV7-9|many|.
TGTGCCAGCAGCTTAGCGACAGTTGAAGCTTTCTTT
CASSLATVEAFF
>TRBJ2-7|TRBV6-5|many|TRBD2
TGTGCCAGCAGTTACTACGGGGGGGATCCGTACGAGCAGTACTTC
CASSYYGGDPYEQYF
>TRBJ1-2|TRBV9|few|.
TGTGCCAGCAGCGTAGAGGCAGGGGCTAACTATGGCTACACCTTC
CASSVEAGANYGYTF
>TRBJ1-1|TRBV19|.|.
TGTGCCAGTAGTATACAGGGCACGAACACTGAAGCTTTCTTT
CASSIQGTNTEAFF
>TRBJ2-2|TRBV19|.|.
TGTGCCAGTATCAATATGGGGCGCACCGGGGAGCTGTTTTTT
CASINMGRTGELFF
>TRBJ2-4|TRBV5-6|.|TRBD1
TGTGCCAGCAGCTTTTTTGGGACAGCTATTCGGGGCGAAAACATTCAGTACTTC
CASSFFGTAIRGENIQYF
>TRBJ2-5|TRBV7-3|many|.
TGTGCCAGCAGCCCTACGGGCGGGGTGTACCAAGAGACCCAGTACTTC
CASSPTGGVYQETQYF
>TRBJ2-1|TRBV11-2|many|TRBD2
TGTGCCAGCAGCACCTTAGCGGGAAGCTCCTACAATGAGCAGTTCTTC
CASSTLAGSSYNEQFF
>TRBJ1-3|TRBV5-1|.|TRBD1
TGCGCCAGCAGCCCAAGGACGGGGACAGGGTACACCATATATTTT
CASSPRTGTGYTIYF
>TRBJ2-3|TRBV12-3/TRBV12-4|many|TRBD2
TGTGCCAACTGGGGGCTAGCGGGGGGGAGCACAGATACGCAGTATTTT
CANWGLAGGSTDTQYF